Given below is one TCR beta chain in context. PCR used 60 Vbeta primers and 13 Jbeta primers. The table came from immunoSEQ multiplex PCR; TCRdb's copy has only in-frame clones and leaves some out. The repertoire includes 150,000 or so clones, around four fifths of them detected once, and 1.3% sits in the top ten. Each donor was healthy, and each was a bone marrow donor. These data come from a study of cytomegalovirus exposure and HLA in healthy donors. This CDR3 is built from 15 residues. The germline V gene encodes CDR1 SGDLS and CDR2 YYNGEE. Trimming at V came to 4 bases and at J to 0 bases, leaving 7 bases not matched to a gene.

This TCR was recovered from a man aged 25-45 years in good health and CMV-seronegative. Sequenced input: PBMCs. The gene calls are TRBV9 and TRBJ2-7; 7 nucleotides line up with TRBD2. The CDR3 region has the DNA TGTGCCAGCAGCCCCAGCGGGGAGAGCTCCTACGAGCAGTACTTC. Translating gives CASSPSGESSYEQYF.